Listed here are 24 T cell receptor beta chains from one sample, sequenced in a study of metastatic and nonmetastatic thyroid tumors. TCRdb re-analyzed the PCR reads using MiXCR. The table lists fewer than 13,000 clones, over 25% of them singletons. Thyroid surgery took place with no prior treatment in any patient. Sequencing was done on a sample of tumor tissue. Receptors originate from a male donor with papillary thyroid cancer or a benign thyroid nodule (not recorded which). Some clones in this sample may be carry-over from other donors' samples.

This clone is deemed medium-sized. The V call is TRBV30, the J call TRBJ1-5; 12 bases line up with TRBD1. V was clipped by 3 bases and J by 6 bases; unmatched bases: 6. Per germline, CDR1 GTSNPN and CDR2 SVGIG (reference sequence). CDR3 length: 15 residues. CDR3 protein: CAWSGDRGLGQPQHF. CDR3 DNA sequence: TGTGCCTGGAGCGGGGACAGGGGGCTGGGTCAGCCCCAGCATTTT.

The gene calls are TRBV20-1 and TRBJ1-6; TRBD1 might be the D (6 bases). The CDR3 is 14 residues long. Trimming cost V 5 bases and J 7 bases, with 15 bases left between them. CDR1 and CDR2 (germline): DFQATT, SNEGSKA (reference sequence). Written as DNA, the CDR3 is TGCAGTGCTTATCTGACAGGCGACAATTCACCCCTCCACTTT. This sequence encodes CSAYLTGDNSPLHF.

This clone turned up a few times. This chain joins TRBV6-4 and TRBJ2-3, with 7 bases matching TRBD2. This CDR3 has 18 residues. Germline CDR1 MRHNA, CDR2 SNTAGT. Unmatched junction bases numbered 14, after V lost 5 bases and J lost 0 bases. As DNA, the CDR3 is TGTGCCAGCAGTTATTTTAGGGCTAGCGGTACCAGCACAGATACGCAGTATTTT. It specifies CASSYFRASGTSTDTQYF.

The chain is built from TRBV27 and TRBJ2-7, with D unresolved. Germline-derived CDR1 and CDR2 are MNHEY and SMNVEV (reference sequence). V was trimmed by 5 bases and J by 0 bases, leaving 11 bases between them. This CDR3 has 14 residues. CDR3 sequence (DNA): TGTGCCAGCAGTGTCAGCGAAATCTCCTACGAGCAGTACTTC. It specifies CASSVSEISYEQYF.

CDR3 bases: TGCAGTGCCTGGACTAGCGGGAGAACAAATGAGCAGTTCTTC. Its translation: CSAWTSGRTNEQFF. The chain uses TRBV20-1 and TRBJ2-1; TRBD2 agrees at 13 bases. V lost 6 bases and J lost 7; bases outside the gene matches: 6. Germline CDR1 DFQATT, CDR2 SNEGSKA (reference sequence). The CDR3 length is 14 residues.

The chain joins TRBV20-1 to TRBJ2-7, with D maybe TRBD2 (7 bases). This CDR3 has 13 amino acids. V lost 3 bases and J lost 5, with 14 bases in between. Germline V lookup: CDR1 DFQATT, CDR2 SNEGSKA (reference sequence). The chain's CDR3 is CSAREGGSHEQYF. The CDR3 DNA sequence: TGCAGTGCTAGGGAGGGGGGGTCCCACGAGCAGTACTTC.

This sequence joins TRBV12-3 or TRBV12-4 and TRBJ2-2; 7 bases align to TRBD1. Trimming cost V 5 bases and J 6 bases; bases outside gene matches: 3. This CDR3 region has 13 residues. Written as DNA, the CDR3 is TGTGCCAGCAGTAGACAGGGCCCCGGGGAGCTGTTTTTT. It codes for CASSRQGPGELFF.

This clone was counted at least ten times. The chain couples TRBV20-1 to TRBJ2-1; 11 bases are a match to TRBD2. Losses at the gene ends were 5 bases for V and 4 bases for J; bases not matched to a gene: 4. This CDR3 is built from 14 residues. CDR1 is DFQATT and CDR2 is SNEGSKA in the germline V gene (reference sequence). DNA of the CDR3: TGCAGTGCTCCGGGGACTAGCGGTTACAATGAGCAGTTCTTC. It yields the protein CSAPGTSGYNEQFF.

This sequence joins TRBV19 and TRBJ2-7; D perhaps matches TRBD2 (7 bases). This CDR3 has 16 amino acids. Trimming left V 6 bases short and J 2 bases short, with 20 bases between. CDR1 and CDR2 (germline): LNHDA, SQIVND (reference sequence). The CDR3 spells CASRPGTGGATYEQYF. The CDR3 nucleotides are TGTGCCAGTAGGCCCGGAACGGGGGGCGCGACCTACGAGCAGTACTTC.

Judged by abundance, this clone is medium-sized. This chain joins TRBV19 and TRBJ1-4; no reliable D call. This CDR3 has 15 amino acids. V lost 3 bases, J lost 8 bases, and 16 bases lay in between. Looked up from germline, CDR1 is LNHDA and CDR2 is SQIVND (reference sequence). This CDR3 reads CASSMGPAWYEKLFF. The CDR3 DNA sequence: TGTGCCAGTAGTATGGGCCCAGCGTGGTACGAAAAACTGTTTTTT.

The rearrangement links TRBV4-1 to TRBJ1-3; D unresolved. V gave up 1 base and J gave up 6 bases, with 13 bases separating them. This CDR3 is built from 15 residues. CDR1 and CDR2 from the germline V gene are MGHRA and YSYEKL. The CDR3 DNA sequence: TGCGCCAGCAGCCAAGCACCAGGTTATATAAACACCATATATTTT. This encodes CASSQAPGYINTIYF.

The CDR3 region has the DNA TGCAGTGCTAGTTGGCGGGACAGCACAGATACGCAGTATTTT. This gives the protein CSASWRDSTDTQYF. V is TRBV20-1 and J is TRBJ2-3, with a tentative D call TRBD2 (6 bases). The CDR3 consists of 14 residues. V gave up 3 bases and J gave up 0 bases, with 10 bases separating them. The germline V gene has CDR1 DFQATT and CDR2 SNEGSKA (reference sequence).

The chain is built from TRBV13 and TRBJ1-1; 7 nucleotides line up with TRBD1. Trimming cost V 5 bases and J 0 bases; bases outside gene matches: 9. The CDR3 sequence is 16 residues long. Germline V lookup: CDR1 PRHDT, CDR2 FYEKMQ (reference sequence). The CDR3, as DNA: TGTGCCAGCAGCGAGGGGACAGCGCCGATGAACACTGAAGCTTTCTTT. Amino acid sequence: CASSEGTAPMNTEAFF.

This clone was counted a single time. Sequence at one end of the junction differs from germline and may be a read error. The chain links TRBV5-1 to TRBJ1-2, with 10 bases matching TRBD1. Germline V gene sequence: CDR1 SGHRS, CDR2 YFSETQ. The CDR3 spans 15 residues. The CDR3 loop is CASSAPGQGHYVYTF. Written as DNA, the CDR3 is TGCGCCAGCAGTGCCCCGGGACAGGGGCACTATGTCTACACCTTC.

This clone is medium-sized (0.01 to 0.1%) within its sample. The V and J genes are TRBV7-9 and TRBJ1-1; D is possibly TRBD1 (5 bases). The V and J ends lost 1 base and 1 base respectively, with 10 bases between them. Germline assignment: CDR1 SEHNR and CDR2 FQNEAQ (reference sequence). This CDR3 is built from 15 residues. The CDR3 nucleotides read TGTGCCAGCAGCTTAGGGGGGACCGCGAACACTGAAGCTTTCTTT. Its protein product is CASSLGGTANTEAFF.

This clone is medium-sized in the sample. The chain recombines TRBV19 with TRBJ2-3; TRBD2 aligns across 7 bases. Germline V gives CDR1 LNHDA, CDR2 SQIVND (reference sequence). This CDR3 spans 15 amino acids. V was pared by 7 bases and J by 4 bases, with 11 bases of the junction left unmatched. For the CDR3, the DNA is TGTGCCAGTACCCAATCCGGGGGGAGGGCAGATACGCAGTATTTT. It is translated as CASTQSGGRADTQYF.

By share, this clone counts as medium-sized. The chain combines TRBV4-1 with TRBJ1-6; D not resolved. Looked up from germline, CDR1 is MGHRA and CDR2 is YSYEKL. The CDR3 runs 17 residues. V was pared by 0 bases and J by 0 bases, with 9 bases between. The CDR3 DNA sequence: TGCGCCAGCAGCCAAGAGGGAGGTAGCTCCTATAATTCACCCCTCCACTTT. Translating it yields CASSQEGGSSYNSPLHF.

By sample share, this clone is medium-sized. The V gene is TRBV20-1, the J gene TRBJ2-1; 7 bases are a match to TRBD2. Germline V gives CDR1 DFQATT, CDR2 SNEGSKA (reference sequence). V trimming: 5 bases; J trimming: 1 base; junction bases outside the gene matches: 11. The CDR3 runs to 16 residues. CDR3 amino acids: CSAFYSGKASYNEQFF. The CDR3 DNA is TGCAGTGCTTTCTACAGCGGGAAGGCGTCCTACAATGAGCAGTTCTTC.

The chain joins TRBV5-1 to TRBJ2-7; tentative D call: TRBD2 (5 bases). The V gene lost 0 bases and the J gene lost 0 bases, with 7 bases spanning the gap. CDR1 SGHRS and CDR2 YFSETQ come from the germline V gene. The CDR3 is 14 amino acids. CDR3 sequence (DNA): TGCGCCAGCAGCTTGGCGGGGAACTCCTACGAGCAGTACTTC. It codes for CASSLAGNSYEQYF.

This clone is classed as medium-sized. The CDR3 nucleotides read TGCGCCAGCAGCTTGGCTGGCTCCTACAATGAGCAGTTCTTC. Its protein is CASSLAGSYNEQFF. The genes are TRBV5-1 and TRBJ2-1, with no clear D. Trimming pared 0 bases from V and 0 bases from J, leaving 4 bases between. The CDR3 covers 14 residues. Germline V gene data show CDR1 as SGHRS and CDR2 as YFSETQ.

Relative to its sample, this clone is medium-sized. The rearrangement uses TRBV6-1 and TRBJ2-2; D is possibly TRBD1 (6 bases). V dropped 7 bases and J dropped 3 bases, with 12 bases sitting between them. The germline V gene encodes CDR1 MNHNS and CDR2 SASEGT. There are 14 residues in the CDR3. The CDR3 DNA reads TGTGCCAGCAATCCCAGGGGATACACCGGGGAGCTGTTTTTT. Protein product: CASNPRGYTGELFF.

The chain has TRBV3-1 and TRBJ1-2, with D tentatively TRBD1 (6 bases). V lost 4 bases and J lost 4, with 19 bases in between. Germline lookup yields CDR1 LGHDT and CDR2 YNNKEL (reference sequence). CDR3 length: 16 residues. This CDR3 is CASSLYLDRLAYGYTF. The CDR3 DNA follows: TGTGCCAGCAGCCTCTATCTCGACAGGTTAGCCTATGGCTACACCTTC.

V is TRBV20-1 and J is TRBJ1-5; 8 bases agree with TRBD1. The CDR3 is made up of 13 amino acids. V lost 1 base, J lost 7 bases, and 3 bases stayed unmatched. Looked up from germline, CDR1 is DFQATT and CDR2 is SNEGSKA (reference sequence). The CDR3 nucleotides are TGCAGTGCTAGAGGAGACAGGGGCCAGCCCCAGCATTTT. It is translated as CSARGDRGQPQHF.

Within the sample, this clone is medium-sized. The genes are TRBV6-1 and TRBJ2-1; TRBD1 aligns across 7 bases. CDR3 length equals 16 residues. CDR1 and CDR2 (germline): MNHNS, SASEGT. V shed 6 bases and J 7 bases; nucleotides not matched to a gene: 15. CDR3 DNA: TGTGCCAGCAGCCTCATGACAGGGACCATTTTTAATGAGCAGTTCTTC. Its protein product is CASSLMTGTIFNEQFF.